Detailed here is one T cell receptor beta chain. The antigen remains undetermined. This sample was included in a study of cytomegalovirus exposure and HLA in healthy donors. General study points: Being productive about 87% or about 30% of the time was typical of most TCR beta V segments in an earlier analysis. TCR beta chains associated with HLA were, in a later analysis, more clonally expanded than equally common others. When a later analysis was performed, an Asian-associated ancestry cluster reportedly had fewer N-insertions than the approximately 680-donor mean.

60 Vbeta and 13 Jbeta primers were used in PCR. Assay used: immunoSEQ multiplex PCR; TCRdb lists only in-frame clones, some missing. The sample carries 150,000 to 200,000 clones, roughly 70% recorded once. Sequencing input: PBMCs. This TCR was sampled from a middle-aged woman in good health and CMV-seropositive.

This CDR3 reads CASSISVYEQYF. In nucleotides, the CDR3 is TGTGCCAGCAGCATTAGCGTGTACGAGCAGTACTTC. This chain connects TRBV13 to TRBJ2-7; possible D gene TRBD2, 5 bases. The length of the CDR3 is 12 residues. Germline CDR1 is PRHDT and CDR2 is FYEKMQ (reference sequence). V lost 5 bases to trimming and J lost 4 bases, with 9 bases between them.